The present T cell receptor beta chain was sequenced within a study of T-cell memory formation after mild COVID-19. The study's findings and limits: Mostly located in CM and EM were contracting CD4+ clones, with contracting CD8+ clones located in EMRA. Cross-reactive memory appears to have joined, as suggested by some responding clones showing up in pre-infection memory. Contracting clones from day 15 to 85 had balanced CD4/CD8; later expanders favoured CD4+.

The V and J ends lost 3 bases and 3 bases respectively, with 14 bases between them. This CDR3 comprises 16 residues. Germline values: CDR1 SNHLY, CDR2 FYNNEI. A single count supports this clonotype. Its antigen remains unidentified. Amplification by 5'RACE using constant-segment primers produced TCR alpha and TCR beta cDNA libraries that carried sample barcodes and UMIs. TCRdb fed the 5' RACE reads into MiXCR, producing one record per CDR3 protein. The top ten hold approximately 25% of the sample, which has 110,000 to 150,000 distinct CDR3 sequences, roughly a quarter seen once. The receptor was isolated from an adult woman who had mild COVID-19 (a few samples of this study predate the infection). Cell type and time point are not known. V usage is TRBV2 and J usage is TRBJ2-2; maybe TRBD2 (7 bases). Sequencing was done on a sample of PBMCs or a T cell subset sorted from them (not recorded which). This CDR3 is CASSDPKGGDTGELFF. The CDR3 DNA reads as TGTGCCAGCAGTGACCCCAAGGGGGGGGACACCGGGGAGCTGTTTTTT.